One sample yielded the 27 T cell receptor beta chains listed below, sequenced in a study of blood T cell repertoires in COVID-19. Sequencing was performed with immunoSEQ multiplex PCR; in TCRdb, only in-frame clones are kept and a portion is missing. The table lists 250,000 to 300,000 clones, 70% to 90% of them singletons, with roughly 9.6% in the top ten. Sequencing was carried out using peripheral blood. These receptors were taken from a woman in her seventies with acute or convalescent COVID-19.

Points on this clone: Within the sample, other DNA sequences also encode this same CDR3. The rearrangement links TRBV2 to TRBJ1-5; D not resolved. The CDR3 covers 13 residues. CDR1 is SNHLY, CDR2 FYNNEI, per germline. V lost 6 bases, J lost 2 bases, and 8 bases lay in between. The CDR3, as DNA: TGTGCCAGCAGGAGGGAGGGCAATCAGCCCCAGCATTTT. Residues: CASRREGNQPQHF.

The J gene is TRBJ1-5, the V gene TRBV29-1; possible D gene TRBD1, 5 bases. V dropped 4 bases and J dropped 3 bases, with 19 bases sitting between them. Germline CDR1 SQVTM, CDR2 ANQGSEA. The CDR3 has 16 residues. CDR3 amino acids: CSVGGDQRDLNQPQHF. The CDR3, as DNA: TGCAGCGTTGGCGGGGATCAACGGGACCTCAATCAGCCCCAGCATTTT.

This clone turned up a few times. This chain uses TRBV6-1 with TRBJ2-3; 10 bases agree with TRBD2. J was trimmed by 3 bases and V by 2 bases; bases with no gene match: 2. The V gene's germline CDR1 is MNHNS and CDR2 SASEGT. The CDR3 runs 15 residues. The CDR3 loop reads CASSELAGETDTQYF. The CDR3 DNA is TGTGCCAGCAGTGAACTAGCGGGGGAAACAGATACGCAGTATTTT.

The gene calls are TRBV6-1 and TRBJ2-2, with TRBD2 matching over 7 bases. The CDR3 length is 18 residues. The trim removed 1 base at V and 4 bases at J, leaving 12 bases unmatched. Germline V CDR1 and CDR2: MNHNS, SASEGT. In nucleotides, the CDR3 is TGTGCCAGCAGTGAAGAGAGGACTAGGCTGGGACGCACCGGGGAGCTGTTTTTT. Amino acids: CASSEERTRLGRTGELFF.

The rearrangement links TRBV5-1 to TRBJ2-5; the match to TRBD1 covers 8 bases. There are 14 residues in the CDR3. CDR1 and CDR2 (germline): SGHRS, YFSETQ. Trimming cost V 5 bases and J 2 bases; bases outside gene matches: 5. CDR3 in amino acids: CASRPGGQQETQYF. CDR3 sequence (DNA): TGCGCCAGCAGACCAGGGGGCCAGCAAGAGACCCAGTACTTC. Complete variable domain (other parts from reference TRBV5-1 and TRBJ2-5): KAGVTQTPRYLIKTRGQQVTLSCSPISGHRSVSWYQQTPGQGLQFLFEYFSETQRNKGNFPGRFSGRQFSNSRSEMNVSTLELGDSALYLCASRPGGQQETQYFGPGTRLLVL.

The CDR3 loop is CASSLTTSGTTDTQYF. The CDR3 nucleotides are TGTGCCAGCAGCTTGACAACTAGCGGGACCACAGATACGCAGTATTTT. The chain carries TRBV7-9 and TRBJ2-3; 10 nucleotides align to TRBD2. J was trimmed by 2 bases and V by 3 bases; bases with no gene match: 5. The germline gives CDR1 SEHNR, CDR2 FQNEAQ (reference sequence). The length of the CDR3 is 16 residues.

This clone was seen just once. The chain links TRBV10-3 to TRBJ2-2; a weak D match, TRBD2 (6 bases). The CDR3 has 16 amino acids. Germline CDR1 reads ENHRY; CDR2 reads SYGVKD. V dropped 2 bases and J dropped 3 bases, with 13 bases sitting between them. CDR3 sequence: CAISEDIRDYTGELFF. The CDR3 bases are TGTGCCATCAGTGAGGATATCAGGGACTACACCGGGGAGCTGTTTTTT.

The chain is built from TRBV7-9 and TRBJ1-3; D not resolved. Between the trimmed V and J ends, which lost 1 base and 0 bases, there was a span of 10 bases. The CDR3 totals 16 residues. Germline V gene data show CDR1 as SEHNR and CDR2 as FQNEAQ (reference sequence). CDR3 sequence: CASSLEVGSSGNTIYF. CDR3 sequence (DNA): TGTGCCAGCAGCTTAGAGGTGGGGAGCTCTGGAAACACCATATATTTT.

There are a few counts of this clone. The chain employs TRBV5-1 and TRBJ1-1; the match to TRBD1 covers 8 bases. Germline CDR1 reads SGHRS; CDR2 reads YFSETQ. The CDR3 is made up of 18 amino acids. The junction had 14 bases not matched to a gene; V was cut back by 0 bases and J by 4 bases. This chain's CDR3 is CASSLARGPTLGSTEAFF. CDR3 coding DNA: TGCGCCAGCAGCTTGGCCAGGGGGCCCACCCTAGGTAGCACTGAAGCTTTCTTT.

The V and J genes are TRBV9 and TRBJ2-1, with TRBD2 identical over 10 bases. The germline V gene encodes CDR1 SGDLS and CDR2 YYNGEE. V dropped 4 bases and J dropped 7; count of bases not matched to a gene: 14. The CDR3 has 17 amino acids. Here the CDR3 reads CASSLNPLAGDGNEQFF. CDR3 coding DNA: TGTGCCAGCAGCCTGAACCCCCTAGCGGGGGACGGTAATGAGCAGTTCTTC.

This clone appeared a few times. The chain links TRBV7-9 to TRBJ2-3; D unclear. Germline loops: CDR1 SEHNR, CDR2 FQNEAQ (reference sequence). CDR3 length equals 15 residues. V was shortened by 5 bases and J by 1 base, with 13 bases between the two germline ends. The CDR3 coding sequence is TGTGCCAGCAGCGGCCTTTCGGGTCGCACAGATACGCAGTATTTT. This translates into CASSGLSGRTDTQYF.

The chain is built from TRBV3-1 (or the pseudogene TRBV3-2) and TRBJ1-3; possible D gene TRBD1, 5 bases. CDR1 LGHDT and CDR2 YNNKEL come from the germline V gene (reference sequence). Trimming left V 3 bases short and J 4 bases short, with 19 bases between. The length of the CDR3 is 17 residues. This chain's CDR3 is CASSHPSGGTLGNTIYF. Here the CDR3 DNA reads TGTGCCAGCAGCCACCCTAGCGGGGGGACGTTGGGAAACACCATATATTTT.

The rearrangement joins TRBV2 to TRBJ1-1; D ambiguous. CDR1 and CDR2 (germline): SNHLY, FYNNEI. The CDR3 totals 13 residues. Trimming stripped 5 bases from V and 5 bases from J, with 12 bases between. Here the CDR3 DNA reads TGTGCCAGCAGTAATGAGGCGGGAACTGAAGCTTTCTTT. Its protein is CASSNEAGTEAFF.

CDR3: CASIKDRASEAFF. The CDR3 coding sequence is TGTGCCAGCATTAAGGACAGGGCTTCTGAAGCTTTCTTT. This chain uses TRBV12-3 or TRBV12-4 with TRBJ1-1; 8 bases map to TRBD1. This CDR3 spans 13 amino acids. J lost 6 bases, V lost 7 bases, and 7 bases had no gene match.

This clone was seen only once. The rearrangement joins TRBV24-1 to TRBJ2-1, with D maybe TRBD1 (6 bases). This CDR3 contains 13 residues. Trimming left V 7 bases short and J 3 bases short, with 9 bases between. Germline assignment: CDR1 KGHDR and CDR2 SFDVKD. Here the CDR3 reads CATSGQNYNEQFF. For the CDR3, the DNA is TGTGCCACCAGCGGACAGAACTACAATGAGCAGTTCTTC.

The V and J genes are TRBV2 and TRBJ1-3, with D uncertain. The CDR3 covers 14 residues. Germline V gene sequence: CDR1 SNHLY, CDR2 FYNNEI. V lost 4 bases, J lost 3 bases, and 10 bases lay in between. The CDR3 nucleotides are TGTGCCAGCAGTGGAAATTTCGGTGGAAACACCATATATTTT. Translating gives CASSGNFGGNTIYF.

The V gene is TRBV5-5, the J gene TRBJ1-3; D may be TRBD1 (5 bases). The germline V gene encodes CDR1 SGHKS and CDR2 YYEKEE (reference sequence). V was pared by 5 bases and J by 0 bases, with 15 bases between. There are 16 residues in the CDR3. This CDR3 is CASSPNRPSSGNTIYF. Written as DNA, the CDR3 is TGTGCCAGCAGTCCAAACAGGCCCAGCTCTGGAAACACCATATATTTT. The variable domain in full, completed from reference TRBV5-5 and TRBJ1-3, reads DAGVTQSPTHLIKTRGQQVTLRCSPISGHKSVSWYQQVLGQGPQFIFQYYEKEERGRGNFPDRFSARQFPNYSSELNVNALLLGDSALYLCASSPNRPSSGNTIYFGEGSWLTVV.

This sequence joins TRBV6-5 and TRBJ1-2; a weak D match, TRBD1 (6 bases). Germline V gives CDR1 MNHEY, CDR2 SVGAGI. With 7 bases removed from V and 10 bases from J, the gap between germline ends came to 10 bases. This CDR3 has 10 amino acids. CDR3 sequence (DNA): TGTGCCAGCATACAGGGATACTACACCTTC. It encodes CASIQGYYTF.

The chain employs TRBV6-6 and TRBJ1-4; tentative D call: TRBD1 (6 bases). Germline V gene data show CDR1 as MNHNY and CDR2 as SVGAGI (reference sequence). Between the trimmed V and J ends, which lost 5 bases and 7 bases, there was a span of 23 bases. The length of the CDR3 is 17 residues. CDR3 amino acids: CASSRGKRGRLSEKLFF. CDR3 nucleotides: TGTGCCAGCAGTCGGGGGAAGCGGGGGCGACTTAGTGAAAAACTGTTTTTT.

This chain uses TRBV7-9 with TRBJ2-1; 9 nucleotides align to TRBD2. This CDR3 contains 15 residues. From germline, CDR1 is SEHNR and CDR2 FQNEAQ (reference sequence). V was clipped by 6 bases and J by 1 base; unmatched bases: 4. The CDR3: CASRTLAGSYNEQFF. The DNA of the CDR3 is TGTGCCAGCAGAACCCTAGCGGGGTCCTACAATGAGCAGTTCTTC.

The chain couples TRBV19 to TRBJ2-1; 11 bases match TRBD1. The CDR3 has 17 residues. The germline CDR1 and CDR2 sequences are LNHDA and SQIVND (reference sequence). Trimming removed 6 bases from V and 9 bases from J; junction bases left unmatched: 16. This CDR3 reads CASRVPGQGVFGGEQFF. Written as DNA, the CDR3 is TGTGCCAGTAGGGTACCGGGACAGGGGGTTTTTGGGGGTGAGCAGTTCTTC.

This chain links TRBV3-1 (or the pseudogene TRBV3-2) with TRBJ2-2; 13 positions agree with TRBD2. Germline assignment: CDR1 LGHDT and CDR2 YNNKEL (reference sequence). V shed 4 bases and J 2 bases; nucleotides not matched to a gene: 16. The CDR3 spans 21 residues. CDR3 loop: CASSPMAPRLAGGVNTGELFF. CDR3 coding DNA: TGTGCCAGCAGCCCCATGGCCCCGAGACTAGCGGGGGGAGTAAACACCGGGGAGCTGTTTTTT.

The V call is TRBV6-5, the J call TRBJ1-2, with 8 positions matching TRBD1. CDR3 length: 13 residues. The germline CDR1 and CDR2 sequences are MNHEY and SVGAGI. Trimming cost V 6 bases and J 5 bases; bases outside gene matches: 5. The CDR3 coding sequence is TGTGCCAGCAGAGGGACAGGACTTTATGGCTACACCTTC. It yields the protein CASRGTGLYGYTF.

Details on this clone: The sample carries other DNA sequences with the same CDR3. This chain uses TRBV5-1 with TRBJ2-1; TRBD2 might be the D (6 bases). V lost 0 bases to trimming and J lost 2 bases, with 9 bases between them. The CDR3 is made up of 15 amino acids. Looked up from germline, CDR1 is SGHRS and CDR2 is YFSETQ. CDR3 in DNA: TGCGCCAGCAGCTTGGCAGGCGGGACCTACAATGAGCAGTTCTTC. It codes for CASSLAGGTYNEQFF. Full variable domain (missing parts from reference TRBV5-1 and TRBJ2-1): KAGVTQTPRYLIKTRGQQVTLSCSPISGHRSVSWYQQTPGQGLQFLFEYFSETQRNKGNFPGRFSGRQFSNSRSEMNVSTLELGDSALYLCASSLAGGTYNEQFFGPGTRLTVL.

The J gene is TRBJ2-1, the V gene TRBV7-6, with 11 bases that match TRBD2. CDR1 SGHVS and CDR2 FNYEAQ come from the germline V gene. The CDR3 sequence is 17 residues long. Trimming took 2 bases from V and 9 from J; bases not matched to a gene: 12. The CDR3 DNA reads as TGTGCCAGCAGCTTATCCTTTCTAGCGGGGGGTGGGAGTGAGCAGTTCTTC. Translation gives CASSLSFLAGGGSEQFF. The full variable domain, in which reference TRBV7-6 and TRBJ2-1 provide the parts outside the CDR3, is GAGVSQSPRYKVTKRGQDVALRCDPISGHVSLYWYRQALGQGPEFLTYFNYEAQQDKSGLPNDRFSAERPEGSISTLTIQRTEQRDSAMYRCASSLSFLAGGGSEQFFGPGTRLTVL.

The V and J genes are TRBV7-9 and TRBJ1-2, with 7 nucleotides matching TRBD1. Germline trimming cut 4 bases from V and 2 bases from J; bases unmatched to any gene: 7. The CDR3 has 15 amino acids. CDR1 is SEHNR, CDR2 FQNEAQ, per germline (reference sequence). CDR3 in DNA: TGTGCCAGCAGCTCATACAGGGGTCTGAACTATGGCTACACCTTC. This gives the protein CASSSYRGLNYGYTF.

The sample holds a few counts of this clone. The chain is built from TRBV6-5 and TRBJ1-5; a possible D gene is TRBD1 (6 bases). CDR1 and CDR2 (germline): MNHEY, SVGAGI. The CDR3 sequence is 15 residues long. The germline V and J ends were trimmed by 5 bases and 1 base, with 12 bases remaining between them. CDR3 bases: TGTGCCAGCAGTCCCGCGGGGGCCAGCAATCAGCCCCAGCATTTT. It yields the protein CASSPAGASNQPQHF.